These T cell receptor beta chains were read from a single sample in a study of T-cell reconstitution after alpha-beta-depleted transplantation in children. TCRdb redid the calling of the PCR reads with MiXCR, one entry per CDR3 protein. The table shows over 400,000 distinct CDR3 sequences, with approximately 13% occurring only once. Sample: PBMCs from the stem cell graft donor, taken from the stem cell graft. These receptors all stem from a human donor who donated a stem cell graft to a child with combined immunodeficiency. CDR3s include the opening cysteine and the closing phenylalanine or tryptophan. Each record gives: clone size, D gene, J gene, V gene, CDR3 length, CDR3 protein, CDR3 DNA. A D gene is named only where the DNA matches it firmly. Clone size appears in some rows only: once, few, many, or a class for an expanded clone.

NA,NA,TRBJ1-1,TRBV25-1,13,CASSANVDTEAFF,TGTGCCAGCAGTGCTAATGTGGACACTGAAGCTTTCTTT
NA,NA,TRBJ2-5,TRBV20-1,13,CSARPWATETQYF,TGCAGTGCTAGGCCTTGGGCAACGGAGACCCAGTACTTC
few,NA,TRBJ2-3,TRBV5-1,14,CASSIAGGTDTQYF,TGCGCCAGCAGCATCGCCGGGGGCACAGATACGCAGTATTTT
NA,NA,TRBJ2-4,TRBV6-1,11,CASSEYTAGYF,TGTGCCAGCAGTGAATATACTGCGGGGTACTTC
NA,NA,TRBJ2-1,TRBV30,12,CAWSKGYNEQFF,TGTGCCTGGAGTAAAGGTTACAATGAGCAGTTCTTC
many,NA,TRBJ1-2,TRBV5-1,13,CASSLGGSYGYTF,TGTGCCAGCAGCTTGGGGGGCTCCTATGGCTACACCTTC
NA,NA,TRBJ2-7,TRBV7-3,14,CASSVGDRPYEQYF,TGTGCCAGCAGCGTAGGAGACAGACCCTACGAGCAGTACTTC
few,TRBD1,TRBJ2-7,TRBV7-9,14,CASSQTGQGYEQYF,TGTGCCAGCAGCCAAACGGGACAGGGCTACGAGCAGTACTTC
NA,NA,TRBJ2-5,TRBV5-1,14,CASSFGGEEETQYF,TGCGCCAGCAGCTTCGGAGGGGAGGAAGAGACCCAGTACTTC
NA,NA,TRBJ2-3,TRBV6-1,13,CASSEVPEDTQYF,TGTGCCAGCAGTGAAGTTCCCGAAGATACGCAGTATTTT
NA,NA,TRBJ1-1,TRBV6-2/TRBV6-3,14,CASSQIQGNTEAFF,TGTGCCAGCAGCCAAATTCAGGGGAACACTGAAGCTTTCTTT
many,NA,TRBJ2-5,TRBV12-3/TRBV12-4,16,CASGATSLQVQETQYF,TGTGCCAGCGGGGCCACTTCGCTACAGGTTCAAGAGACCCAGTACTTC
many,NA,TRBJ1-1,TRBV29-1,14,CSVALGWGDTEAFF,TGCAGCGTTGCGTTGGGTTGGGGGGACACTGAAGCTTTCTTT
few,NA,TRBJ2-5,TRBV5-1,13,CASREGTQETQYF,TGCGCCAGCAGAGAGGGGACCCAAGAGACCCAGTACTTC
NA,TRBD1,TRBJ2-3,TRBV18,17,CASSLAGTGSGTDTQYF,TGTGCCAGCTCACTAGCCGGGACAGGGTCGGGCACAGATACGCAGTATTTT
NA,NA,TRBJ1-3,TRBV7-2,15,CASSLVRSSGNTIYF,TGTGCCAGCAGCTTAGTACGCAGCTCTGGAAACACCATATATTTT
few,NA,TRBJ2-2,TRBV6-2/TRBV6-3,14,CASSNGPYTGELFF,TGTGCCAGCAGCAACGGACCCTACACCGGGGAGCTGTTTTTT
NA,NA,TRBJ1-3,TRBV5-4,15,CASSLRGTSGNTIYF,TGTGCCAGCAGCCTCAGGGGAACCTCTGGAAACACCATATATTTT
many,TRBD1,TRBJ1-4,TRBV9,14,CASSYDREGEKLFF,TGTGCCAGCAGTTATGACAGGGAGGGCGAAAAACTGTTTTTT
many,NA,TRBJ2-5,TRBV7-2,14,CASSLSVYGETQYF,TGTGCCAGCAGCTTATCGGTCTACGGGGAGACCCAGTACTTC
NA,NA,TRBJ1-2,TRBV5-1,14,CASSMEGINYGYTF,TGCGCCAGCAGCATGGAGGGGATTAACTATGGCTACACCTTC
NA,TRBD2,TRBJ2-7,TRBV15,15,CATSRDKGLTYEQYF,TGTGCCACCAGCAGAGATAAGGGACTAACCTACGAGCAGTACTTC
NA,NA,TRBJ2-2,TRBV5-8,15,CASSPGNSNTGELFF,TGTGCCAGCAGCCCCGGGAACTCGAACACCGGGGAGCTGTTTTTT
NA,NA,TRBJ2-7,TRBV27,14,CASSKLIPSYEQYF,TGTGCCAGCAGCAAGTTAATCCCCTCCTACGAGCAGTACTTC
few,NA,TRBJ2-7,TRBV7-9,12,CASTLFGAEQYF,TGTGCCAGCACCCTTTTCGGGGCCGAGCAGTACTTC
many,NA,TRBJ2-7,TRBV7-2,16,CASNPYPGPASYEQYF,TGTGCCAGCAACCCCTATCCTGGACCGGCTTCCTACGAGCAGTACTTC
many,NA,TRBJ1-5,TRBV10-3,15,CAISESVLGNQPQHF,TGTGCCATCAGTGAGTCGGTTTTGGGGAATCAGCCCCAGCATTTT
many,NA,TRBJ2-3,TRBV12-3/TRBV12-4,15,CASSTNHRGTDTQYF,TGTGCCAGCAGTACGAATCACAGGGGCACAGATACGCAGTATTTT
few,NA,TRBJ2-2,TRBV9,13,CASSVQGDGELFF,TGTGCCAGCAGCGTTCAGGGTGACGGGGAGCTGTTTTTT
NA,TRBD2,TRBJ2-3,TRBV29-1,13,CSARPGREDTQYF,TGCAGCGCTCGGCCGGGGCGGGAGGATACGCAGTATTTT